The clone carrying this T cell receptor beta chain was seen only a few times. What it recognizes is unknown. This record belongs to a study of neoadjuvant anti-PD-1 for oral cavity cancer. The wider study: Patients without progression got a fourth dose around day 43. Study-wide findings and caveats: TCR analyses covered only a few patients per response group.

V lost 5 bases and J 0 bases, leaving 11 bases between the germline ends. Germline loops: CDR1 SNHLY, CDR2 FYNNEI. The length of the CDR3 is 15 residues. The assay was immunoSEQ multiplex PCR, and TCRdb's table has in-frame clones only and misses some. Here the sample spans 30,000 to 35,000 clones, roughly 89% being singletons. This receptor was taken from a person aged 40 to 85 with oral cavity squamous cell carcinoma. This material consisted of PBMCs, taken before nivolumab (anti-PD-1) treatment. The chain uses TRBV2 and TRBJ1-3; D is unresolved. In nucleotides, the CDR3 is TGTGCCAGCAGTTTTTCAGCGAGCTCTGGAAACACCATATATTTT. It yields the protein CASSFSASSGNTIYF.